The clone carrying this TCR beta chain was found a few times. Antigen: not known. The data were obtained in a study of blood T cells in healthy people across ages. CDR3 length: 16 amino acids. The germline V gene encodes CDR1 SGHTA and CDR2 FQGNSA. V was pared by 4 bases and J by 8 bases, with 23 bases between. Donor samples were obtained from healthy Caucasian individuals from Russia, aged about 6 to 90. Every sample gave at least 5.5 micrograms of total RNA when it was extracted. Sample-barcoded 5' priming and a J-beta primer mix drove a second PCR of roughly 6 to 12 cycles. TCRdb independently ran MiXCR on the 5' RACE reads; one entry per CDR3 protein. Here the sample spans about 600,000 distinct CDR3 sequences, around half being singletons. Study results and limitations: Older age coincided with a roughly linear decline in TCR beta diversity per million T cells. Greater diversity and more naive CD4+ cells were seen in long-lived donors than in aged donors.

The rearrangement links TRBV7-2 to TRBJ1-2, with D unclear. The sequencing input was blood. This sequence originates from an elderly man in good health. CDR3 region: CASSSPPGKPTRGYTF. The CDR3 nucleotides are TGTGCCAGCAGCTCCCCCCCCGGCAAGCCTACTAGGGGCTACACCTTC.